This TCR beta chain was retrieved from a study of blood T cells in healthy people across ages. On this clonotype itself: Antigen: not known.

The authors ran a second PCR of about 6 to 11 cycles using a sample-barcoded 5' primer and a J-beta primer mix. All cDNA molecules were each tagged by a template-switch adaptor with 12 random nucleotides. TCRdb reprocessed the 5' RACE reads via MiXCR and lists one record per CDR3 protein. The table includes about 800,000 distinct CDR3 sequences, 25% detected once. Between the trimmed V and J ends, which lost 2 bases and 5 bases, there was a span of 11 bases. This CDR3 is built from 14 residues. Germline CDR1 reads PRHDT; CDR2 reads FYEKMQ (reference sequence). Overall study results and limits: More naive CD4+ cells and higher diversity were found in long-lived than in aged donors.

These sequences were also reported in another study, on T cells of mothers and their children. That paper notes: Samples were provided by three healthy Caucasian mothers and their six children.

The clonotype was recovered from a boy aged 5-17 years in good health. The chain uses TRBV13 and TRBJ2-3, with D possibly being TRBD2 (5 bases). The material sequenced was blood. In DNA, the CDR3 is TGTGCCAGCAGCTTACTAGCCGAGATAGATACGCAGTATTTT. It specifies CASSLLAEIDTQYF.